The 6 T cell receptor beta chains below come from one sample, sequenced in a study of blood T cell repertoires in COVID-19. Profiled with immunoSEQ multiplex PCR; TCRdb holds only in-frame clones, not every one. The repertoire holds approximately 63,000 clones, almost 90% seen once, with 15% to 20% in the top ten. Sequenced input: peripheral blood. These receptors came from a woman aged 80 or older with active COVID-19.

The V gene is TRBV28, the J gene TRBJ2-7; 7 bases line up with TRBD2. The CDR3 runs to 13 residues. Germline trimming cut 7 bases from V and 3 bases from J; bases unmatched to any gene: 6. Germline values: CDR1 MDHEN, CDR2 SYDVKM. CDR3 protein: CASTVGGVYEQYF. In DNA, the CDR3 is TGTGCCAGCACCGTGGGGGGGGTCTACGAGCAGTACTTC. Together with reference TRBV28 and TRBJ2-7, the CDR3 gives the full variable domain: DVKVTQSSRYLVKRTGEKVFLECVQDMDHENMFWYRQDPGLGLRLIYFSYDVKMKEKGDIPEGYSVSREKKERFSLILESASTNQTSMYLCASTVGGVYEQYFGPGTRLTVT.

V usage is TRBV2 and J usage is TRBJ2-3, with 11 positions matching TRBD2. Germline assignment: CDR1 SNHLY and CDR2 FYNNEI. V shed 6 bases and J 3 bases; nucleotides not matched to a gene: 2. This CDR3 has 14 residues. The DNA for the CDR3 is TGTGCCAGCAGGCCTAGCGGGGGGACAGATACGCAGTATTTT. Protein sequence: CASRPSGGTDTQYF.

CDR3 DNA: TGTGCCGTAAACAGGGGCGCGGGCACTGAAGCTTTCTTT. This translates into CAVNRGAGTEAFF. The chain has TRBV24-1 and TRBJ1-1, with TRBD1 matching 7 bases. With 12 bases clipped from V and 4 bases from J, the junction kept 10 bases outside the gene matches. CDR1 and CDR2 from the germline V gene are KGHDR and SFDVKD. The length of the CDR3 is 13 residues.

This clone was seen just once. The chain combines TRBV19 with TRBJ1-2; D gene uncertain. There are 12 residues in the CDR3. V lost 5 bases, J lost 6 bases, and 10 bases lay in between. Germline CDR1 LNHDA, CDR2 SQIVND (reference sequence). The DNA for the CDR3 is TGTGCCAGTAGTCCCCTCGGGGATGGCTACACCTTC. It translates to CASSPLGDGYTF.

This chain links TRBV5-5 with TRBJ1-1; D is possibly TRBD1 (5 bases). The CDR3 is 14 residues long. The V end lost 3 bases, the J end lost 0 bases, and 9 bases lay between the germline ends. CDR1 and CDR2 from the germline V gene are SGHKS and YYEKEE (reference sequence). The CDR3 DNA reads TGTGCCAGCAGCTCGGGACTGTTGAACACTGAAGCTTTCTTT. It is translated as CASSSGLLNTEAFF. Using reference TRBV5-5 and TRBJ1-1 for the parts outside the CDR3, the full variable domain is DAGVTQSPTHLIKTRGQQVTLRCSPISGHKSVSWYQQVLGQGPQFIFQYYEKEERGRGNFPDRFSARQFPNYSSELNVNALLLGDSALYLCASSSGLLNTEAFFGQGTRLTVV.

The V gene is TRBV6-5, the J gene TRBJ2-5, with D possibly being TRBD2 (6 bases). This CDR3 comprises 12 residues. Between the trimmed V and J ends, which lost 6 bases and 5 bases, there was a span of 10 bases. The germline gives CDR1 MNHEY, CDR2 SVGAGI. The CDR3 is CASRGGNETQYF. CDR3 coding DNA: TGTGCCAGCAGGGGGGGTAACGAGACCCAGTACTTC.